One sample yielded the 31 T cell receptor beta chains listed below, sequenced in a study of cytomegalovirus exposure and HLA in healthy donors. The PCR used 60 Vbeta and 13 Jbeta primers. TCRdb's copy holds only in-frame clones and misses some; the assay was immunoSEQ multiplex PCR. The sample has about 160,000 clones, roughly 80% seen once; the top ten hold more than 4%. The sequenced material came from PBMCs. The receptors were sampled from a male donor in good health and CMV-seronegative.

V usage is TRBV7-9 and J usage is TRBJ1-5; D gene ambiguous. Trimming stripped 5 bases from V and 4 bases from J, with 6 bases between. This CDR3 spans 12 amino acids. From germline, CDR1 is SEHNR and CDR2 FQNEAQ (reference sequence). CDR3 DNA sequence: TGTGCCAGCAGCGAGACTAATCAGCCCCAGCATTTT. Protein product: CASSETNQPQHF.

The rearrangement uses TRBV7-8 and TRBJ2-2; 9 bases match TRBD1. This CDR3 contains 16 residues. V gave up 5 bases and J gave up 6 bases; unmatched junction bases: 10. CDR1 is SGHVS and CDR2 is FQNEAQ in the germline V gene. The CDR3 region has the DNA TGTGCCAGCAGCCTGACCGGGACAGGGTACTCCGGGGAGCTGTTTTTT. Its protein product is CASSLTGTGYSGELFF.

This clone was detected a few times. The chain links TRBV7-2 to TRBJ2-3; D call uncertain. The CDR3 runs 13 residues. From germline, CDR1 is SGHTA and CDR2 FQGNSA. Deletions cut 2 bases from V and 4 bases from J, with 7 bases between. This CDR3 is CASSLSVSDTQYF. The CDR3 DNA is TGTGCCAGCAGCTTATCAGTGTCAGATACGCAGTATTTT.

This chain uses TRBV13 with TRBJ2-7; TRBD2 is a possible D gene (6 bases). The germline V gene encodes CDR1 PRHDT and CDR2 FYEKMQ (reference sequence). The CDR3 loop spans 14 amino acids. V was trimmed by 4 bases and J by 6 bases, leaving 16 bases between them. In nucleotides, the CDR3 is TGTGCCAGCAGCTCTCCCGGGAGCCCCAGCGAGCAGTACTTC. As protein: CASSSPGSPSEQYF.

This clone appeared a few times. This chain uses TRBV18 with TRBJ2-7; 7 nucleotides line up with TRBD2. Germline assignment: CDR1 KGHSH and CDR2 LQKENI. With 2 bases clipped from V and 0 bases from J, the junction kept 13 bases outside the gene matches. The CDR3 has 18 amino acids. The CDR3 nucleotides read TGTGCCAGCTCACCATTTCCTTTTAGGCCGGGGGGCTCCTACGAGCAGTACTTC. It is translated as CASSPFPFRPGGSYEQYF.

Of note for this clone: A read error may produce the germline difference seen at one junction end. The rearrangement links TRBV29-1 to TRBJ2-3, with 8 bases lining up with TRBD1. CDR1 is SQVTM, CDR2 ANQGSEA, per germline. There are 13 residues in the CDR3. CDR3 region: CSVTQGAIDAQYF. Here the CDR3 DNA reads TGCAGCGTGACCCAGGGGGCTATAGATGCGCAGTATTTT.

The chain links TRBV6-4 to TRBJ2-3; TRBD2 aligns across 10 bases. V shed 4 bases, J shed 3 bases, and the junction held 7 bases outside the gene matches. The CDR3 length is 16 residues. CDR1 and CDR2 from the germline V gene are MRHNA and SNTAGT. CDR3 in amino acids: CASSALAGDGTDTQYF. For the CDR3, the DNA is TGTGCCAGCAGTGCTCTAGCGGGAGACGGGACAGATACGCAGTATTTT.

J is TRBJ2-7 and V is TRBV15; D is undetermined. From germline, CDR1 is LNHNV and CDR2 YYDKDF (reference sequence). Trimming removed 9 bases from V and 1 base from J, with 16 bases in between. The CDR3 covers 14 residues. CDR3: CATSQKRPSYEQYF. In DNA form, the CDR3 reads TGTGCCACTTCGCAAAAGCGTCCATCCTACGAGCAGTACTTC.

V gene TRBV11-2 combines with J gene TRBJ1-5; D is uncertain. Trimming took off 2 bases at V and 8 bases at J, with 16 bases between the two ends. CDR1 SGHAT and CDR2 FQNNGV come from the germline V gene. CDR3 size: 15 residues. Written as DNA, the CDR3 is TGTGCCAGCAGCTTAAATTCGGGGTCCGGGGAGCCCCAGCATTTT. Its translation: CASSLNSGSGEPQHF.

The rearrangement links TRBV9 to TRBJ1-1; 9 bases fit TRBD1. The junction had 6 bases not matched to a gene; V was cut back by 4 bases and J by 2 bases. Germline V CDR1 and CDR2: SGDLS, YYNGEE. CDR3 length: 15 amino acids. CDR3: CASSPRDRANTEAFF. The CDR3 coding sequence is TGTGCCAGCAGCCCAAGGGACAGGGCTAACACTGAAGCTTTCTTT.

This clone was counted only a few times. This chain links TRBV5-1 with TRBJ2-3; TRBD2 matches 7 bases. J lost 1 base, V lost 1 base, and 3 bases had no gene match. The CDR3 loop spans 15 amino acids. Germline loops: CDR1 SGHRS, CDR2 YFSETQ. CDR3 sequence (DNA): TGCGCCAGCAGCTTGTCGGGGGGAGGCACAGATACGCAGTATTTT. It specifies CASSLSGGGTDTQYF.

CDR3 in DNA: TGTGCCAGTAGCAAGGGACAGGCCGTCCTTTCCTACGAGCAGTACTTC. This sequence encodes CASSKGQAVLSYEQYF. The chain links TRBV19 to TRBJ2-7, with 8 nucleotides matching TRBD1. CDR3 length: 16 amino acids. The V gene end was trimmed by 6 bases and the J gene end by 1 base; junction bases not matched to a gene: 11. The germline V gene encodes CDR1 LNHDA and CDR2 SQIVND (reference sequence). Combining the CDR3 with reference TRBV19 and TRBJ2-7 gives the whole variable domain DGGITQSPKYLFRKEGQNVTLSCEQNLNHDAMYWYRQDPGQGLRLIYYSQIVNDFQKGDIAEGYSVSREKKESFPLTVTSAQKNPTAFYLCASSKGQAVLSYEQYFGPGTRLTVT.

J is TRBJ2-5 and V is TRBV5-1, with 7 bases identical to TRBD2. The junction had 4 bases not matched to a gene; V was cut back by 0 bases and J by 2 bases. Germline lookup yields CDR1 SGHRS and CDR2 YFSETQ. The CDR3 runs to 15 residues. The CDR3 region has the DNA TGCGCCAGCAGCTTGGTAGCGGGTAGACAAGAGACCCAGTACTTC. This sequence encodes CASSLVAGRQETQYF.

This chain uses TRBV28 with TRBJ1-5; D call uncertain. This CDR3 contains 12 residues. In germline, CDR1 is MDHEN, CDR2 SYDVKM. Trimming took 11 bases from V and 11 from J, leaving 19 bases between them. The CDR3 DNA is TGTGCCTCTGACGGCCTCTGGGGAGCCCAGCATTTT. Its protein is CASDGLWGAQHF.

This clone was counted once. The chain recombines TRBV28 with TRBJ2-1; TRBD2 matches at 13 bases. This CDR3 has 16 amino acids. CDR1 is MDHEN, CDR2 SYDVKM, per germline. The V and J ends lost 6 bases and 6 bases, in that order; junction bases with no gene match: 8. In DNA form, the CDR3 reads TGTGCCAGCAGCTTGCACACTAGCGGGAGGGCCAATGAGCAGTTCTTC. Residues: CASSLHTSGRANEQFF.

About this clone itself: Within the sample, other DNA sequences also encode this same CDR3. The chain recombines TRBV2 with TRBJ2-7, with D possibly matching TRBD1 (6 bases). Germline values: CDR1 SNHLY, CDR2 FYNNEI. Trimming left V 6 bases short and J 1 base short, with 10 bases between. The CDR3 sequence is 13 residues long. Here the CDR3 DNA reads TGTGCCAGCAGCGACGGGACATCCTACGAGCAGTACTTC. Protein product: CASSDGTSYEQYF.

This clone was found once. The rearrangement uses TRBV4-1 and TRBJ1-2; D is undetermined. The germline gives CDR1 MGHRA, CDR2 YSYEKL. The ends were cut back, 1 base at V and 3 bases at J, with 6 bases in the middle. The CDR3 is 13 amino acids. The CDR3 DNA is TGCGCCAGCAGCCAAGTGCGGGACTATGGCTACACCTTC. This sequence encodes CASSQVRDYGYTF.

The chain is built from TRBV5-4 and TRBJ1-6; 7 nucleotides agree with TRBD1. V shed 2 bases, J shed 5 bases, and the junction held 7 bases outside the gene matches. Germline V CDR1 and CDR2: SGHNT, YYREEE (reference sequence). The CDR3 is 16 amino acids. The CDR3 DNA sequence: TGTGCCAGCAGCTTTGGGGCAGGGGGACATAATTCACCCCTCCACTTT. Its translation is CASSFGAGGHNSPLHF.

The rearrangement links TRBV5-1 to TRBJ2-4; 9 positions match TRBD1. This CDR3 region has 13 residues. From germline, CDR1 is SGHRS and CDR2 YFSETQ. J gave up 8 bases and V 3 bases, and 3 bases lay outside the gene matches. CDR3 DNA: TGCGCCAGCAGCTCGGGACAGGGTGACATTCAGTACTTC. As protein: CASSSGQGDIQYF. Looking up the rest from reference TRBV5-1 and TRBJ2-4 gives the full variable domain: KAGVTQTPRYLIKTRGQQVTLSCSPISGHRSVSWYQQTPGQGLQFLFEYFSETQRNKGNFPGRFSGRQFSNSRSEMNVSTLELGDSALYLCASSSGQGDIQYFGAGTRLSVL.

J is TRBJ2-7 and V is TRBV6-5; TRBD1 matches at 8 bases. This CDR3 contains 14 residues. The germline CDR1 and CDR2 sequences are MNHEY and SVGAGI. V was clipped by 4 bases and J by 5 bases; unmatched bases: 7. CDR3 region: CASSSHRGVNEQYF. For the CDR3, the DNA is TGTGCCAGCAGTTCCCACAGGGGGGTGAACGAGCAGTACTTC.

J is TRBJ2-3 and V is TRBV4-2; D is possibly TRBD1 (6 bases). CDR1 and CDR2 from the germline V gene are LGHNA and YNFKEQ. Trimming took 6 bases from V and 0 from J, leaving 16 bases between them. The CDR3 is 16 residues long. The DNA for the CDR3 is TGTGCCAGCAGAAGTCTCCCAGGGGTAAGCACAGATACGCAGTATTTT. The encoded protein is CASRSLPGVSTDTQYF.

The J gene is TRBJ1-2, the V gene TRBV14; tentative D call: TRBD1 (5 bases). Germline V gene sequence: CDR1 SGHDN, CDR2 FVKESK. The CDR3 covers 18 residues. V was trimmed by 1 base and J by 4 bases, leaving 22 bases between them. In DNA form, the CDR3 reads TGTGCCAGCAGCCAAGGGGGGGGTTCCACCATCACCGTCTATGGCTACACCTTC. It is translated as CASSQGGGSTITVYGYTF.

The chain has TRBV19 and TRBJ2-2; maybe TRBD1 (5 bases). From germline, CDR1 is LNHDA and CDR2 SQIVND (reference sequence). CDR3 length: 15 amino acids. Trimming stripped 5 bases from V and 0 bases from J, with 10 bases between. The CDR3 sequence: CASSRAGTNTGELFF. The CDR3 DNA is TGTGCCAGTAGTCGGGCAGGGACGAACACCGGGGAGCTGTTTTTT.

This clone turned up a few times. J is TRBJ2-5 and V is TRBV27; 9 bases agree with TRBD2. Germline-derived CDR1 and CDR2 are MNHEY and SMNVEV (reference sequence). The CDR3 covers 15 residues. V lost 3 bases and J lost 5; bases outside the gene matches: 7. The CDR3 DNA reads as TGTGCCAGCAGTTTGGGGGCGGGAGGGCCGGAGACCCAGTACTTC. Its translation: CASSLGAGGPETQYF.

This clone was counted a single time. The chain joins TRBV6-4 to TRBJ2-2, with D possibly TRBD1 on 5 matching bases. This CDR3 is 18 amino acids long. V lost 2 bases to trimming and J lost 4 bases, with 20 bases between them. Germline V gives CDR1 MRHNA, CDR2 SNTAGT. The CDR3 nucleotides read TGTGCCAGCAGTGACGGGGCGGCTGAGTACAGGCCCACCGGGGAGCTGTTTTTT. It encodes CASSDGAAEYRPTGELFF.

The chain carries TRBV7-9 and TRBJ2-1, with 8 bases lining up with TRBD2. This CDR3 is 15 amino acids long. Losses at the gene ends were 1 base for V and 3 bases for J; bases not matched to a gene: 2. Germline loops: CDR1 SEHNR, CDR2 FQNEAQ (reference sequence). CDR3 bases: TGTGCCAGCAGCTTAGGCGGGAGGCACTACAATGAGCAGTTCTTC. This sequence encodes CASSLGGRHYNEQFF.

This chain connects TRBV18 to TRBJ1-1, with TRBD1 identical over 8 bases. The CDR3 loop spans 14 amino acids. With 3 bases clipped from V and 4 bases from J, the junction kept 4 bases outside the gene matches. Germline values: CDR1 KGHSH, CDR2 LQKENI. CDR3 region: CASSPTGVGTEAFF. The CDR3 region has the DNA TGTGCCAGCTCACCGACAGGGGTGGGCACTGAAGCTTTCTTT.

The CDR3 reads CASSEDKRATEAFF. CDR3 DNA: TGCGCCAGCAGTGAGGACAAGAGGGCCACTGAAGCTTTCTTT. The genes are TRBV10-2 and TRBJ1-1; D not resolved. Germline V gene sequence: CDR1 WSHSY, CDR2 SAAADI. The CDR3 sequence is 14 residues long. V dropped 2 bases and J dropped 4 bases, with 11 bases sitting between them.

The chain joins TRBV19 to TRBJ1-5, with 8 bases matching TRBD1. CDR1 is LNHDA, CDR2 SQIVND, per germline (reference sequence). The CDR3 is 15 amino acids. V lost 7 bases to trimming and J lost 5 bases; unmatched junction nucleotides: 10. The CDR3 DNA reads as TGTGCCAGTACCCGACAGGGGCCCGCCGATCAGCCCCAGCATTTT. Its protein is CASTRQGPADQPQHF.

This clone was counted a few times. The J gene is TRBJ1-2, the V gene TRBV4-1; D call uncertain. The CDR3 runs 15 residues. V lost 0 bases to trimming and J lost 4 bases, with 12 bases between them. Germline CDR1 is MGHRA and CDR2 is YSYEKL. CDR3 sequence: CASSQEGRRPYGYTF. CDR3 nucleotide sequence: TGCGCCAGCAGCCAAGAGGGCCGACGGCCCTATGGCTACACCTTC.

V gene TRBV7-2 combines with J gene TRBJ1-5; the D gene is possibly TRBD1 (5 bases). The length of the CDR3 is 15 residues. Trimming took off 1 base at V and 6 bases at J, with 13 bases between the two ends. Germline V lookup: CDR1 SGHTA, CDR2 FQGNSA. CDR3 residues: CASSLDQGFAQPQHF. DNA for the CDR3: TGTGCCAGCAGCTTAGATCAGGGATTCGCTCAGCCCCAGCATTTT.